Described below is a single T cell receptor beta chain sequence and its context. Per germline, CDR1 SGHRS and CDR2 YFSETQ. The trim removed 4 bases at V and 5 bases at J, leaving 6 bases unmatched. CDR3 length equals 17 residues. The data originate from a study of cytomegalovirus exposure and HLA in healthy donors. The study ran its PCR with 60 Vbeta and 13 Jbeta primers. Some clones are missing from TCRdb's copy, which holds only in-frame ones; the method was immunoSEQ multiplex PCR. In the table there are around 76,000 clones, around 78% of which are singletons. Sequencing input: PBMCs. The genes are TRBV5-1 and TRBJ2-1; 16 bases are shared with TRBD2. This receptor was taken from a man between 35 and 55 years old in good health and CMV-seronegative. Written as DNA, the CDR3 is TGCGCCAGCAGCCACGGGACTAGCGGGAGGGCCGACAATGAGCAGTTCTTC. Residues: CASSHGTSGRADNEQFF.